The 14 T cell receptor beta chains below were found in one sample sequenced in a study of cytomegalovirus exposure and HLA in healthy donors. Primers for the PCR totalled 60 Vbeta and 13 Jbeta. Clones were read by immunoSEQ multiplex PCR, and TCRdb kept only the in-frame ones, dropping some. The repertoire holds approximately 140,000 clones, with about 83% as singletons. The sequencing input was PBMCs. These receptor sequences come from a girl aged 2 to 9 in good health and CMV-seronegative.

The V call is TRBV4-2, the J call TRBJ2-7, with 8 bases matching TRBD1. The junction had 8 bases not matched to a gene; V was cut back by 0 bases and J by 1 base. The length of the CDR3 is 17 residues. CDR1 and CDR2 (germline): LGHNA, YNFKEQ. CDR3 amino acids: CASSQDFTGGRSYEQYF. The CDR3 DNA reads as TGTGCCAGCAGCCAAGACTTCACAGGGGGTAGGTCCTACGAGCAGTACTTC.

This chain uses TRBV29-1 with TRBJ1-1; TRBD1 agrees at 12 bases. Trimming at V came to 8 bases and at J to 4 bases, leaving 11 bases not matched to a gene. Germline CDR1 SQVTM, CDR2 ANQGSEA. The CDR3 runs 15 residues. CDR3 DNA: TGCAGCACCTCGGGACAGGGGGCTTTCGGCACTGAAGCTTTCTTT. This translates into CSTSGQGAFGTEAFF.

V and J are TRBV6-5 and TRBJ1-2; 7 bases are a match to TRBD1. V lost 0 bases to trimming and J lost 6 bases; unmatched junction nucleotides: 7. The CDR3 has 15 residues. Germline V gene lookup returns CDR1 MNHEY and CDR2 SVGAGI. This chain's CDR3 is CASSYSGGRGNGYTF. The DNA of the CDR3 is TGTGCCAGCAGTTACTCCGGAGGCAGGGGGAATGGCTACACCTTC.

The chain recombines TRBV28 with TRBJ1-2; unclear D gene. The CDR3 consists of 13 residues. V lost 5 bases to trimming and J lost 3 bases, with 10 bases between them. Germline V gene data show CDR1 as MDHEN and CDR2 as SYDVKM. CDR3 amino acids: CASSTRSDYGYTF. The DNA of the CDR3 is TGTGCCAGCAGTACGCGATCTGACTATGGCTACACCTTC.

The rearrangement links TRBV21-1 to TRBJ2-7; TRBD1 was called by the table and not checked on the DNA. TRBV21-1 counts as a pseudogene. This CDR3 region has 21 residues. The CDR3 bases are TGTGCCAGCAGCAATGACTTTACCGGGACAGGCCAATTAGCCAACTCCTACGAGCAGTACTTC. It codes for CASSNDFTGTGQLANSYEQYF.

The genes are TRBV5-1 and TRBJ1-3, with D maybe TRBD1 (6 bases). There are 14 residues in the CDR3. The germline V and J ends were trimmed by 6 bases and 0 bases, with 10 bases remaining between them. Germline values: CDR1 SGHRS, CDR2 YFSETQ. The CDR3 region is CASMTGSSGNTIYF. The DNA for the CDR3 is TGCGCCAGCATGACAGGCAGCTCTGGAAACACCATATATTTT.

The rearrangement joins TRBV7-2 to TRBJ1-2, with a weak D call TRBD1 (6 bases). Trimming took 1 base from V and 8 from J, leaving 17 bases between them. The CDR3 has 15 amino acids. The germline V gene encodes CDR1 SGHTA and CDR2 FQGNSA. The CDR3 spells CASSLVDRRTGGYTF. Written as DNA, the CDR3 is TGTGCCAGCAGCTTAGTGGACAGAAGAACAGGCGGCTACACCTTC.

The rearrangement uses TRBV28 and TRBJ2-3; the D is unclear. The CDR3 has 14 amino acids. V was shortened by 5 bases and J by 2 bases, with 11 bases between the two germline ends. CDR1 and CDR2 (germline): MDHEN, SYDVKM. The CDR3 protein is CASSELGLTDTQYF. CDR3 nucleotide sequence: TGTGCCAGCAGTGAATTGGGCCTCACAGATACGCAGTATTTT.

The chain joins TRBV7-3 to TRBJ1-1, with TRBD1 matching over 9 bases. The CDR3 consists of 16 residues. Germline CDR1 SGHTA, CDR2 FQGTGA. V gave up 6 bases and J gave up 0 bases; unmatched junction bases: 8. The CDR3 reads CASSSTGGLMNTEAFF. The DNA of the CDR3 is TGTGCCAGCAGTTCTACAGGGGGCCTGATGAACACTGAAGCTTTCTTT.

The genes are TRBV27 and TRBJ1-1, with D unclear. CDR1 and CDR2 from the germline V gene are MNHEY and SMNVEV (reference sequence). The V gene lost 4 bases and the J gene lost 1 base, with 7 bases spanning the gap. This CDR3 has 13 amino acids. The CDR3, as DNA: TGTGCCAGCAGTTGGGGAGGGAACACTGAAGCTTTCTTT. It specifies CASSWGGNTEAFF.

The chain has TRBV7-6 and TRBJ2-1, with 9 bases matching TRBD2. V shed 1 base and J 8 bases; nucleotides not matched to a gene: 6. Germline V gene data show CDR1 as SGHVS and CDR2 as FNYEAQ. The CDR3 consists of 15 residues. As DNA, the CDR3 is TGTGCCAGCAGCTTAGTGGGCGGGGGGGCGGATGAGCAGTTCTTC. Translated: CASSLVGGGADEQFF.

The gene calls are TRBV19 and TRBJ1-3; D remains unclear. The CDR3 contains 13 residues. The V gene lost 5 bases and the J gene lost 4 bases, with 9 bases spanning the gap. The germline CDR1 and CDR2 sequences are LNHDA and SQIVND (reference sequence). The CDR3 loop is CASSGGLGNTIYF. In nucleotides, the CDR3 is TGTGCCAGTAGTGGAGGGCTCGGAAACACCATATATTTT.

This clone was counted a few times. The sample contains more than one DNA sequence encoding this CDR3. The chain is built from TRBV7-2 and TRBJ2-3, with D unclear. The CDR3 is 13 amino acids. Trimming removed 1 base from V and 2 bases from J, with 4 bases in between. Germline V lookup: CDR1 SGHTA, CDR2 FQGNSA. The CDR3 loop is CASSLDYTDTQYF. DNA of the CDR3: TGTGCCAGCAGCTTAGACTACACAGATACGCAGTATTTT.

This clone was counted only a few times. The rearrangement uses TRBV28 and TRBJ2-7, with 9 bases fitting TRBD2. CDR1 MDHEN and CDR2 SYDVKM come from the germline V gene. The CDR3 has 14 amino acids. J gave up 0 bases and V 8 bases, and 5 bases lay outside the gene matches. The CDR3 DNA sequence: TGTGCCAGCGAGCTAGCGGGGAGCTCCTACGAGCAGTACTTC. It specifies CASELAGSSYEQYF.